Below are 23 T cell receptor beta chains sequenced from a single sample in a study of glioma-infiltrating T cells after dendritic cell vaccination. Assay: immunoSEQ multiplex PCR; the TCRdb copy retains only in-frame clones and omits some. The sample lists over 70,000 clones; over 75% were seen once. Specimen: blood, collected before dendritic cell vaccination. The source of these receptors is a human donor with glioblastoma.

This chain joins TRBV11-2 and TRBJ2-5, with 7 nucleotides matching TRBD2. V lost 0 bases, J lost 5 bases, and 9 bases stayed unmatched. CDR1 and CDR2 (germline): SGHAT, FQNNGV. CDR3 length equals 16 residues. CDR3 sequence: CASSLEWAGDVETQYF. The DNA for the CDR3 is TGTGCCAGCAGCTTAGAGTGGGCGGGGGATGTGGAGACCCAGTACTTC.

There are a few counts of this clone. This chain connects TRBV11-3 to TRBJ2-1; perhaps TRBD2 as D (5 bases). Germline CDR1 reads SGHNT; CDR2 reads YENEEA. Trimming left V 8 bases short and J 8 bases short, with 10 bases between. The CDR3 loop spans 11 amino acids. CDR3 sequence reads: CASSGRDEQFF. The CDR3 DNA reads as TGTGCCAGCTCCGGGCGGGATGAGCAGTTCTTC.

CDR3 region: CASSPRTSGRSEQFF. The CDR3 region has the DNA TGTGCCAGCAGCCCGCGGACTAGCGGGAGGAGTGAGCAGTTCTTC. The chain has TRBV9 and TRBJ2-1, with 14 bases lining up with TRBD2. J was trimmed by 9 bases and V by 4 bases; bases with no gene match: 6. The CDR3 is 15 amino acids. CDR1 and CDR2 from the germline V gene are SGDLS and YYNGEE.

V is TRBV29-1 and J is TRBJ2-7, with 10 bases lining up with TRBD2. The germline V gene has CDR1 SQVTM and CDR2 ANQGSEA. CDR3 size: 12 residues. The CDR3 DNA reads TGCAGCGTTGATTTGTTTCTAGCGGGAGTTTCGGTC. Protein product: CSVDLFLAGVSV.

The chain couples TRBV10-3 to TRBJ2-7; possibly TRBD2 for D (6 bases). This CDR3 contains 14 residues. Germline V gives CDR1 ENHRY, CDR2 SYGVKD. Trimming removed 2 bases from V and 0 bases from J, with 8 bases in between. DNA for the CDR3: TGTGCCATCAGTGAGGCGGGGAGCTCCTACGAGCAGTACTTC. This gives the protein CAISEAGSSYEQYF.

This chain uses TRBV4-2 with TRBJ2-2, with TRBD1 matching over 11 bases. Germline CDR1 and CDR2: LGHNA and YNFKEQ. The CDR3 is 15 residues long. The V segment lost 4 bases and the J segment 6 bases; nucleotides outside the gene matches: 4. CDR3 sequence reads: CASSLPGQGAGELFF. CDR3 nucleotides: TGTGCCAGCAGCCTCCCGGGACAGGGGGCCGGGGAGCTGTTTTTT.

CDR3 DNA: TGTGCCAGCAGCTTAGGTCGGAATAGCGGGGTAAGCTCCTACGAGCAGTACTTC. It translates to CASSLGRNSGVSSYEQYF. The V and J genes are TRBV7-9 and TRBJ2-7, with 8 bases lining up with TRBD2. Trimming removed 1 base from V and 0 bases from J; junction bases left unmatched: 11. From germline, CDR1 is SEHNR and CDR2 FQNEAQ (reference sequence). The CDR3 has 18 amino acids.

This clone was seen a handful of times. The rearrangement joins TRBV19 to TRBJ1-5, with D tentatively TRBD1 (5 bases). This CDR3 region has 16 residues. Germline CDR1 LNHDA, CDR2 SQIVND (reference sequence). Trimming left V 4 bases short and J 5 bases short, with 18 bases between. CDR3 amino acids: CASSTLGPRRDQPQHF. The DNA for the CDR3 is TGTGCCAGTAGTACCCTGGGACCCAGGAGGGATCAGCCCCAGCATTTT.

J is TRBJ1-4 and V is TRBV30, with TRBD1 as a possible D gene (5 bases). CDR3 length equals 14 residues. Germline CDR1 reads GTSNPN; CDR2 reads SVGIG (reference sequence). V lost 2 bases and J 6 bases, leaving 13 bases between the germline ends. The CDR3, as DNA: TGTGCCTGGAGTATCACGGGGGGGGATGAAAAACTGTTTTTT. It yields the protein CAWSITGGDEKLFF.

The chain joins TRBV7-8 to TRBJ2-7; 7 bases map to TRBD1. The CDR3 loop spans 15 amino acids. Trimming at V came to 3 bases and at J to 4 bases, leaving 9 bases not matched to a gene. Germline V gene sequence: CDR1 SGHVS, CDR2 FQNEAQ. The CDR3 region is CASSFQGVIGYEQYF. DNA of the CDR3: TGTGCCAGCAGCTTTCAGGGGGTAATTGGGTACGAGCAGTACTTC.

This chain's CDR3 is CASSLGGATGNTIYF. As DNA, the CDR3 is TGTGCCAGCAGCCTCGGGGGGGCGACTGGAAACACCATATATTTT. The chain links TRBV27 to TRBJ1-3, with D possibly matching TRBD1 (6 bases). The germline V and J ends were trimmed by 6 bases and 2 bases, with 14 bases remaining between them. This CDR3 spans 15 amino acids. Per the germline V gene, CDR1 is MNHEY and CDR2 is SMNVEV (reference sequence).

The CDR3 sequence is CASSGPGRDTQYF. The CDR3 DNA sequence: TGTGCCAGCAGCGGCCCAGGGCGAGATACGCAGTATTTT. The chain uses TRBV7-2 and TRBJ2-3; a possible D gene is TRBD1 (5 bases). This CDR3 spans 13 amino acids. Germline loops: CDR1 SGHTA, CDR2 FQGNSA. V lost 5 bases, J lost 5 bases, and 11 bases lay in between. Drawing the rest from reference TRBV7-2 and TRBJ2-3, the complete variable domain is GAGVSQSPSNKVTEKGKDVELRCDPISGHTALYWYRQSLGQGLEFLIYFQGNSAPDKSGLPSDRFSAERTGGSVSTLTIQRTQQEDSAVYLCASSGPGRDTQYFGPGTRLTVL.

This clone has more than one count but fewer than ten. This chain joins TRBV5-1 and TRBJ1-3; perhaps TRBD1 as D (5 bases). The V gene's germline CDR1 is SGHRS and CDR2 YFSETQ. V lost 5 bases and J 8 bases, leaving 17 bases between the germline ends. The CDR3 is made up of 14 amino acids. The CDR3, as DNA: TGCGCCAGCAGGCTGGGGGGTGTTGGTGACACCATATATTTT. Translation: CASRLGGVGDTIYF.

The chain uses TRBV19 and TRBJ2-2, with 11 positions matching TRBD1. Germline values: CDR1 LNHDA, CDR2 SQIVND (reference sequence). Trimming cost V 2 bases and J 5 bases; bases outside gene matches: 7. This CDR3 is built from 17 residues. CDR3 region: CASSIPGTGGLTGELFF. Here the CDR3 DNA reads TGTGCCAGTAGTATACCCGGGACAGGGGGGTTAACCGGGGAGCTGTTTTTT.

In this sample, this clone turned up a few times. The CDR3 DNA reads as TGTGCCAGCGGGGGACAGGCCAATCAGCCCCAGCATTTT. Protein product: CASGGQANQPQHF. The genes are TRBV2 and TRBJ1-5, with TRBD1 matching 8 bases. Germline loops: CDR1 SNHLY, CDR2 FYNNEI. The trim removed 8 bases at V and 3 bases at J, leaving 3 bases unmatched. This CDR3 is built from 13 residues.

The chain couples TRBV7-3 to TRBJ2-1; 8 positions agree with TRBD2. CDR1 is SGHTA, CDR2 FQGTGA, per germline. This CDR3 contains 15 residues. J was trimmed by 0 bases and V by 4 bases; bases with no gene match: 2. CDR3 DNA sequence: TGTGCCAGCAGCTCCGGGACTAGCTCCTACAATGAGCAGTTCTTC. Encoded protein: CASSSGTSSYNEQFF.

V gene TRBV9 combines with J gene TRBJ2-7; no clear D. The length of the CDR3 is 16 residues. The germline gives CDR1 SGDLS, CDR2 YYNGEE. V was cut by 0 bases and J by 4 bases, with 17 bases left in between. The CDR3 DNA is TGTGCCAGCAGCGTAGATCGTCTAGTCCTAAAGTACGAGCAGTACGTC. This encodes CASSVDRLVLKYEQYV.

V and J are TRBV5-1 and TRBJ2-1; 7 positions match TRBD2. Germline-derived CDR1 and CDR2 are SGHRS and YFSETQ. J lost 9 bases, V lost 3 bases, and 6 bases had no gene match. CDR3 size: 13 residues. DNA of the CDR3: TGCGCCAGCAGCTGGGGGGGGACGGGTGAGCAGTTCTTC. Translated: CASSWGGTGEQFF.

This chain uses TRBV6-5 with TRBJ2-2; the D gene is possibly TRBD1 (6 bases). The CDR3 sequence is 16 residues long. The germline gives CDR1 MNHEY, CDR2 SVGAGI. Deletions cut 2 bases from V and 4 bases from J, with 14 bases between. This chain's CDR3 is CASSYPDRSSTGELFF. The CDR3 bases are TGTGCCAGCAGTTACCCAGACAGGTCGAGCACCGGGGAGCTGTTTTTT.

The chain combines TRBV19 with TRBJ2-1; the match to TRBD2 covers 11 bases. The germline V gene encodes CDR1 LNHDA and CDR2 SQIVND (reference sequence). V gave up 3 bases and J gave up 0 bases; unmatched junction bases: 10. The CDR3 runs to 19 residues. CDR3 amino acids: CASSIYFLAGGSSYNEQFF. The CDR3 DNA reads TGTGCCAGTAGTATTTACTTCCTAGCGGGGGGTAGCTCCTACAATGAGCAGTTCTTC.

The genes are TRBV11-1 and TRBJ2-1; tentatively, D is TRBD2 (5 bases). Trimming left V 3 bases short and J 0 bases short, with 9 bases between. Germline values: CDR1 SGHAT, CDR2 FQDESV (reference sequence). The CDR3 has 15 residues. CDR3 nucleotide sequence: TGTGCCAGCAGCTTTAAGCGGAGCTCCTACAATGAGCAGTTCTTC. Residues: CASSFKRSSYNEQFF.

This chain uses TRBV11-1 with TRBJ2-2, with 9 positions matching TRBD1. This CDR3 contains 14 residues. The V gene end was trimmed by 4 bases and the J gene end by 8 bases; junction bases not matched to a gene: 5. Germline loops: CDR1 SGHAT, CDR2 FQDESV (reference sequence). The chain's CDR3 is CASSSDRGSGELFF. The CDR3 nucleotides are TGTGCCAGCAGCTCAGACAGGGGGTCGGGGGAGCTGTTTTTT.

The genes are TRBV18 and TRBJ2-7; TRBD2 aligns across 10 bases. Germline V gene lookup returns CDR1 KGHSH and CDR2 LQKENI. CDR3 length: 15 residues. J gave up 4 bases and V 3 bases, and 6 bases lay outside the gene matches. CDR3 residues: CASSPGPSGSYEQYV. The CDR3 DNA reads TGTGCCAGCTCACCCGGGCCTAGCGGGAGTTACGAGCAGTACGTC.